This TCR beta chain comes out of a study of regulatory T cells in long-lasting Graves disease. Arm-PCR of CDR3 regions with iRepertoire HTBI primers generated TCR beta libraries. TCRdb independently ran MiXCR on the multiplex PCR reads; one entry per CDR3 protein. This sample has 250,000 to 400,000 distinct CDR3 sequences, with 15% to 20% found just once. Ten or more counts support this clonotype. The time point denotes: newly diagnosed GD, antithyroid drugs for less than 3 months. Researchers made the TCR library from RNA that was extracted from PBMCs. The V end lost 0 bases, the J end lost 0 bases, and 9 bases lay between the germline ends. The CDR3 is 16 residues long. The germline V gene encodes CDR1 MNHEY and CDR2 SVGAGI.

The TCR sequence derives from a female donor with Graves disease. The gene calls are TRBV6-5 and TRBJ1-3; no firm D call. The input for sequencing was peripheral blood mononuclear cells (PBMCs), taken at new diagnosis, from a patient treated with antithyroid drugs. The chain's CDR3 is CASSYSGGLSGNTIYF. The CDR3 DNA reads TGTGCCAGCAGTTACTCGGGTGGTCTCTCTGGAAACACCATATATTTT.